This TCR beta chain was sequenced for a study of blood T cell repertoires in COVID-19. Study overall: Collection of acute and convalescent COVID-19 samples took place in the United States, Italy and Spain. T cells, B-cell-depleted T cells, or PBMCs provided the cDNA or gDNA that served as material.

Under the authors' procedure: Amplification from reference gene primers served as the basis for estimated nucleated cell counts. TCRdb's table, derived via immunoSEQ multiplex PCR, lists solely in-frame clones and lacks some. V and J calls plus clone size are reproduced from that table; the DNA served to infer D and trimming. Altogether some 150,000 clones are present, 85% to 90% being singletons, with the ten largest covering approximately 2.8%. Germline V gene lookup returns CDR1 SQVTM and CDR2 ANQGSEA. This CDR3 is built from 14 residues. The V end was cut by 7 bases, the J end by 1 base, with 15 bases between.

Material for sequencing was peripheral blood. This TCR derives from a woman between 55 and 75 years old with active COVID-19. The rearrangement links TRBV29-1 to TRBJ2-3; maybe TRBD2 (6 bases). The CDR3 is CSARRDLGTDTQYF. DNA of the CDR3: TGCAGCGCCCGCCGGGACTTGGGCACAGATACGCAGTATTTT.